The 5 T cell receptor beta chains listed next were all sequenced from one sample in a study of OX40 agonist ivuxolimab in advanced cancers. Sequencing used immunoSEQ multiplex PCR; TCRdb keeps in-frame clones, though not all of them. Of 100,000 or so clones in the sample, 80% to 90% were seen once. The specimen was CD4+ or CD8+ T cells sorted from blood, collected in a trial of the OX40 agonist ivuxolimab. Every receptor here comes from an adult with an advanced solid tumor such as melanoma, head and neck, liver or kidney cancer.

CDR3 amino acids: CASSVDGWNQPQHF. The DNA of the CDR3 is TGTGCCAGCTCGGTGGACGGGTGGAATCAGCCCCAGCATTTT. The chain carries TRBV18 and TRBJ1-5; D unclear. Deletions cut 6 bases from V and 4 bases from J, with 13 bases between. From germline, CDR1 is KGHSH and CDR2 LQKENI. The CDR3 runs 14 residues.

For the CDR3, the DNA is TGTGCCAGCTCACGACAGACACTCCAGAAGGGTGATGAGCAGTTCTTC. This translates into CASSRQTLQKGDEQFF. V and J are TRBV18 and TRBJ2-1; D perhaps matches TRBD1 (5 bases). The V gene's germline CDR1 is KGHSH and CDR2 LQKENI. V lost 4 bases, J lost 8 bases, and 21 bases lay in between. CDR3 size: 16 residues.

This chain links TRBV18 with TRBJ1-3; D not resolved. The CDR3 length is 15 residues. Germline V gene sequence: CDR1 KGHSH, CDR2 LQKENI. V was pared by 6 bases and J by 0 bases, with 12 bases between. The CDR3 sequence: CASSPDTGSGNTIYF. The CDR3 DNA reads TGTGCCAGCTCTCCAGACACTGGCTCTGGAAACACCATATATTTT.

The chain uses TRBV18 and TRBJ2-3; D call uncertain. CDR1 KGHSH and CDR2 LQKENI come from the germline V gene. V was shortened by 3 bases and J by 6 bases, with 19 bases between the two germline ends. The CDR3 length is 16 residues. The CDR3 spells CASSPATRRRTDTQYF. CDR3 nucleotide sequence: TGTGCCAGCTCACCTGCGACCCGTCGGCGGACCGATACGCAGTATTTT.

The rearrangement uses TRBV5-6 and TRBJ1-5; TRBD1 might be the D (6 bases). The V end lost 4 bases, the J end lost 0 bases, and 11 bases lay between the germline ends. This CDR3 has 15 residues. The germline gives CDR1 SGHDT, CDR2 YYEEEE. The CDR3 DNA sequence: TGTGCCAGCAGCATGAGGGGGTATAGCAATCAGCCCCAGCATTTT. Translating gives CASSMRGYSNQPQHF.